This paragraph covers one T cell receptor beta chain sequence. This record comes from a study of technical replicates of blood from several donors. Using immunoSEQ multiplex PCR, the repertoire was profiled, and TCRdb retains in-frame clones only, with some absent. The data contain around 72,000 clones, 91% of them singletons. This CDR3 region has 15 residues. Germline loops: CDR1 MNHNS, CDR2 SASEGT. V lost 1 base, J lost 5 bases, and 3 bases stayed unmatched. This TCR derives from a human donor in good health. Some clones in this sample may be carry-over from other donors' samples. The V and J genes are TRBV6-1 and TRBJ2-5; 11 bases are a match to TRBD1. The sample was T cells isolated from PBMCs. CDR3 region: CASSEGTGGLETQYF. DNA of the CDR3: TGTGCCAGCAGTGAAGGGACAGGGGGCCTGGAGACCCAGTACTTC.